Below are 13 T cell receptor beta chains sequenced from a single sample in a study of T cell responses to AZD1222 COVID-19 vaccine. Generated by immunoSEQ multiplex PCR, the TCRdb table keeps only in-frame clones and is missing some. The sample has approximately 98,000 clones; about 82% are singletons. The specimen was peripheral blood, collected on day 0 of AZD1222 vaccination. The receptors shown here come from an adult in good health.

The chain uses TRBV6-5 and TRBJ2-3; 7 nucleotides agree with TRBD1. The length of the CDR3 is 14 residues. J gave up 2 bases and V 8 bases, and 7 bases lay outside the gene matches. Per germline, CDR1 MNHEY and CDR2 SVGAGI. The CDR3 coding sequence is TGTGCCAGCGCACTACAGGGGTACACAGATACGCAGTATTTT. Protein: CASALQGYTDTQYF.

The rearrangement uses TRBV6-5 and TRBJ1-4; D gene ambiguous. This CDR3 is 15 amino acids long. Trimming cost V 6 bases and J 0 bases, with 11 bases left between them. The V gene's germline CDR1 is MNHEY and CDR2 SVGAGI. The CDR3 sequence: CASRRTRTTNEKLFF. CDR3 nucleotides: TGTGCCAGCAGACGGACCCGGACAACTAATGAAAAACTGTTTTTT.

The chain recombines TRBV7-2 with TRBJ2-6, with D unresolved. V lost 1 base and J 0 bases, leaving 10 bases between the germline ends. CDR3 length: 17 amino acids. The V gene's germline CDR1 is SGHTA and CDR2 FQGNSA. The DNA of the CDR3 is TGTGCCAGCAGCTTAGAGTCAGGCTTCTCTGGGGCCAACGTCCTGACTTTC. It translates to CASSLESGFSGANVLTF.

The chain links TRBV13 to TRBJ1-4; D is unclear. The CDR3 sequence is 13 residues long. Trimming removed 4 bases at V and 7 bases at J, with 10 bases between. In germline, CDR1 is PRHDT, CDR2 FYEKMQ (reference sequence). In nucleotides, the CDR3 is TGTGCCAGCAGCTACGGACGGGGTGAAAAACTGTTTTTT. This gives the protein CASSYGRGEKLFF.

This clone came up once. The chain uses TRBV4-1 and TRBJ1-2, with TRBD1 identical over 9 bases. With 0 bases clipped from V and 2 bases from J, the junction kept 4 bases outside the gene matches. The CDR3 extends over 16 amino acids. Germline CDR1 MGHRA, CDR2 YSYEKL. CDR3 amino acids: CASSQDQGQGNYGYTF. CDR3 coding DNA: TGCGCCAGCAGCCAAGATCAGGGACAGGGAAACTATGGCTACACCTTC.

The chain uses TRBV15 and TRBJ1-3, with TRBD1 matching over 9 bases. The ends lost 1 base at V and 0 bases at J; junction bases unmatched: 13. Per the germline V gene, CDR1 is LNHNV and CDR2 is YYDKDF (reference sequence). The CDR3 is 20 amino acids. Here the CDR3 DNA reads TGTGCCACCAGCAGAGCTTTGGGACAGGGAACTTTTTTCTCTGGAAACACCATATATTTT. Translation: CATSRALGQGTFFSGNTIYF. The full variable domain, rest sourced from reference TRBV15 and TRBJ1-3, is DAMVIQNPRYQVTQFGKPVTLSCSQTLNHNVMYWYQQKSSQAPKLLFHYYDKDFNNEADTPDNFQSRRPNTSFCFLDIRSPGLGDTAMYLCATSRALGQGTFFSGNTIYFGEGSWLTVV.

The chain combines TRBV10-1 with TRBJ1-2; D ambiguous. CDR3 size: 12 residues. Germline V gene data show CDR1 as WNHNN and CDR2 as SYGVQD (reference sequence). Trimming shortened V by 4 bases and J by 6 bases, and 9 bases separated the two germline ends. CDR3 in DNA: TGCGCCAGCAGTGGTGGGGATGATGGCTACACCTTC. Encoded protein: CASSGGDDGYTF.

The chain is built from TRBV29-1 and TRBJ1-2; D remains unclear. This CDR3 has 13 residues. The ends were cut back, 4 bases at V and 2 bases at J, with 11 bases in the middle. Germline lookup yields CDR1 SQVTM and CDR2 ANQGSEA. The CDR3 spells CSVVKGTNYGYTF. CDR3 DNA sequence: TGCAGCGTTGTGAAGGGTACCAACTATGGCTACACCTTC. Filled out from reference TRBV29-1 and TRBJ1-2, the complete variable domain reads SAVISQKPSRDICQRGTSLTIQCQVDSQVTMMFWYRQQPGQSLTLIATANQGSEATYESGFVIDKFPISRPNLTFSTLTVSNMSPEDSSIYLCSVVKGTNYGYTFGSGTRLTVV.

This chain uses TRBV6-1 with TRBJ1-4; TRBD1 aligns across 10 bases. Germline-derived CDR1 and CDR2 are MNHNS and SASEGT. With 4 bases clipped from V and 8 bases from J, the junction kept 13 bases outside the gene matches. The CDR3 is made up of 17 amino acids. The CDR3 DNA reads as TGTGCCAGCAGTGCAAGACGCGGGACAGGGGATCGGGAAAAACTGTTTTTT. Its protein is CASSARRGTGDREKLFF.

The V and J genes are TRBV5-4 and TRBJ1-1, with D possibly being TRBD1 (5 bases). The CDR3 runs to 15 residues. V lost 0 bases, J lost 0 bases, and 9 bases lay in between. From germline, CDR1 is SGHNT and CDR2 YYREEE (reference sequence). CDR3 DNA: TGTGCCAGCAGCTTGGTCGGGGGATTGAACACTGAAGCTTTCTTT. Translated: CASSLVGGLNTEAFF.

This chain joins TRBV19 and TRBJ1-5, with D perhaps matching TRBD1 (5 bases). Trimming took 8 bases from V and 5 from J, leaving 16 bases between them. In germline, CDR1 is LNHDA, CDR2 SQIVND (reference sequence). This CDR3 region has 14 residues. As DNA, the CDR3 is TGTGCCAGTTTAGGGGAACCTGGCGATCAGCCCCAGCATTTT. This codes for CASLGEPGDQPQHF. The full variable domain, in which reference TRBV19 and TRBJ1-5 provide the parts outside the CDR3, is DGGITQSPKYLFRKEGQNVTLSCEQNLNHDAMYWYRQDPGQGLRLIYYSQIVNDFQKGDIAEGYSVSREKKESFPLTVTSAQKNPTAFYLCASLGEPGDQPQHFGDGTRLSIL.

The chain combines TRBV7-2 with TRBJ1-2; D is possibly TRBD1 (6 bases). CDR1 SGHTA and CDR2 FQGNSA come from the germline V gene. V was cut by 5 bases and J by 6 bases, with 10 bases left in between. The CDR3 loop spans 12 amino acids. In nucleotides, the CDR3 is TGTGCCAGCAGCACCCGGACAGATGGCTACACCTTC. Encoded protein: CASSTRTDGYTF.

Only a few counts were recorded for this clone. The chain carries TRBV19 and TRBJ2-2; 7 bases are shared with TRBD1. CDR1 LNHDA and CDR2 SQIVND come from the germline V gene (reference sequence). The CDR3 runs 15 residues. With 4 bases clipped from V and 3 bases from J, the junction kept 5 bases outside the gene matches. The CDR3 nucleotides read TGTGCCAGTAGTAGGGACAGCGACTACACCGGGGAGCTGTTTTTT. Translating it yields CASSRDSDYTGELFF.